This is a list of T cell receptor beta chains from one sample in a study of blood T cell repertoires in COVID-19. Repertoires were generated with immunoSEQ multiplex PCR, while TCRdb's copy carries only in-frame clones and drops some. Of a few hundred thousand clones in the sample, 80% to 90% were seen once. Input material: peripheral blood. These TCRs come from a man aged 18 to 35 who had recovered from COVID-19. Each CDR3 is given with its conserved first and last residue. The order of the fields is J gene, clone size, D gene, V gene, CDR3 protein, CDR3 DNA. The D gene is left open where the match is weak. For some rows the clone size is stated as once, few or many, or as a class when expanded; others skip it.

>TRBJ2-1|-|TRBD1|TRBV4-3
CASSQAGFRDRDNEQFF
TGCGCCAGCAGCCAAGCCGGCTTCCGGGACAGAGACAATGAGCAGTTCTTC
>TRBJ1-6|-|-|TRBV7-2
CASSRLPGGANSPLHF
TGTGCCAGCAGCCGTCTGCCCGGGGGAGCGAATTCACCCCTCCACTTT
>TRBJ1-1|-|-|TRBV19
CASSMKAREKGLKAFF
TGTGCCAGTAGTATGAAAGCGCGGGAAAAGGGACTTAAAGCTTTCTTT
>TRBJ2-1|-|TRBD1|TRBV11-2
CASSLVGAGGSYNEQFF
TGTGCCAGCAGCTTAGTTGGGGCAGGGGGATCCTACAATGAGCAGTTCTTC
>TRBJ2-2|-|TRBD1|TRBV6-6
CASSYSGQPLTGELFF
TGTGCCAGCAGTTACTCGGGACAGCCGCTCACCGGGGAGCTGTTTTTT
>TRBJ1-6|-|-|TRBV9
CASSATLGDNSPLHF
TGTGCCAGCAGCGCCACCTTAGGGGATAATTCACCCCTCCACTTT
>TRBJ1-1|-|-|TRBV19
CATDPAGGNGKAFF
TGTGCCACCGACCCCGCGGGGGGAAACGGTAAAGCTTTCTTT
>TRBJ2-7|few|-|TRBV4-1
CASSQDSGFYEQYF
TGCGCCAGCAGCCAAGATTCAGGCTTCTACGAGCAGTACTTC
>TRBJ2-5|-|-|TRBV7-9
CASSLSNGERETQYF
TGTGCCAGCAGCTTGTCTAATGGTGAGAGGGAGACCCAGTACTTC
>TRBJ1-4|-|-|TRBV19
CASRRRGGGTNEKLFF
TGTGCCAGTCGTCGGCGGGGAGGAGGGACTAATGAAAAACTGTTTTTT
>TRBJ2-3|-|-|TRBV6-5
CASIPPGSTDTQYF
TGTGCCAGCATTCCCCCAGGGAGCACAGATACGCAGTATTTT
>TRBJ2-2|-|TRBD2|TRBV6-5
CASSPGGPGSGELFF
TGTGCCAGCAGTCCGGGGGGGCCAGGCTCCGGGGAGCTGTTTTTT
>TRBJ2-7|-|TRBD1|TRBV7-9
CASSRDRSAYEQYF
TGTGCCAGCAGCCGGGACAGGTCCGCCTACGAGCAGTACTTC
>TRBJ1-6|-|-|TRBV6-5
CASSRVFNSPLHF
TGTGCCAGCAGTCGAGTCTTTAATTCACCCCTCCACTTT
>TRBJ2-2|once|TRBD2|TRBV7-3
CASSPRLTSGSHTGELFF
TGTGCCAGCAGCCCACGTCTGACTAGCGGGAGCCACACCGGGGAGCTGTTTTTT
>TRBJ1-3|once|-|TRBV6-1
CASSEGRGVSSGNTIYF
TGTGCCAGCAGTGAGGGGCGGGGGGTAAGCTCTGGAAACACCATATATTTT
>TRBJ2-5|-|-|TRBV6-5
CASSYSYGQFQETQYF
TGTGCCAGCAGTTACTCATATGGACAGTTCCAAGAGACCCAGTACTTC
>TRBJ2-7|-|TRBD1|TRBV16
CASSLFLWDRGPYEQYF
TGTGCCAGCAGCCTATTCCTATGGGACAGGGGCCCCTACGAGCAGTACTTC
>TRBJ1-1|-|TRBD1|TRBV6-2/TRBV6-3
CASSGGRDRDTEAFF
TGTGCCAGCAGTGGAGGCCGGGACAGGGATACTGAAGCTTTCTTT